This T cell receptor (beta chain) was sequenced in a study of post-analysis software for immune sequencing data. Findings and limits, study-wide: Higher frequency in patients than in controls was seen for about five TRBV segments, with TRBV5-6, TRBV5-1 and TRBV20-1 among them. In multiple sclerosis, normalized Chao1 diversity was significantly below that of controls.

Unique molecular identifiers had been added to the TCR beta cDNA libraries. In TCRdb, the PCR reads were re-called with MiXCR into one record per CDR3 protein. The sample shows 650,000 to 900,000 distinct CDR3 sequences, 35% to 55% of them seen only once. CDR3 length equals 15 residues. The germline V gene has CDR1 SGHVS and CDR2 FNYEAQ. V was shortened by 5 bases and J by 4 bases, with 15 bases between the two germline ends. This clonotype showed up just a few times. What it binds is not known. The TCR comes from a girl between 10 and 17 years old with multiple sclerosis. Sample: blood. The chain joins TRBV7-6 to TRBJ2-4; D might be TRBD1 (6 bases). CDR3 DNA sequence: TGTGCCAGCAGCCTTAACCAGGGGCCAAAAAACATTCAGTACTTC. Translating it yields CASSLNQGPKNIQYF.